This T cell receptor (beta chain) was sequenced for a study of shared clonotypes between healthy human individuals. On this clone: Antigen unknown.

The deep-level immunoSEQ assay was used. Original analysis: Owing to the provision of junction-only sequences devoid of quality scores by immunoSEQ, filtering differed. Libraries were prepared by immunoSEQ multiplex PCR; TCRdb keeps only in-frame clonotypes and omits some of them. V and J calls and clone size come straight from that table; D and trimming were deduced from the DNA. The data contain under 700,000 clones, approximately 95% of them singletons. Regarding the study as a whole: Four donors had around 5.5% of their naive CD4 clonotypes in common.

The ends were cut back, 5 bases at V and 4 bases at J, with 5 bases in the middle. In germline, CDR1 is SEHNR, CDR2 FQNEAQ (reference sequence). This CDR3 is built from 12 residues. The naive CD8 population came from CD45RO-negative cells selected for CCR7, without terminally differentiated effector memory CD45RA+ cells. Nashville, Tennessee was home to all donors, who were Caucasian adults. The chain uses TRBV7-9 and TRBJ2-2; D gene unclear. The source of this sequence is a woman in her thirties in good health. The specimen was naive CD8+ T cells sorted from blood. CDR3 amino acids: CASSPSTGELFF. CDR3 DNA sequence: TGTGCCAGCAGCCCCAGCACCGGGGAGCTGTTTTTT.